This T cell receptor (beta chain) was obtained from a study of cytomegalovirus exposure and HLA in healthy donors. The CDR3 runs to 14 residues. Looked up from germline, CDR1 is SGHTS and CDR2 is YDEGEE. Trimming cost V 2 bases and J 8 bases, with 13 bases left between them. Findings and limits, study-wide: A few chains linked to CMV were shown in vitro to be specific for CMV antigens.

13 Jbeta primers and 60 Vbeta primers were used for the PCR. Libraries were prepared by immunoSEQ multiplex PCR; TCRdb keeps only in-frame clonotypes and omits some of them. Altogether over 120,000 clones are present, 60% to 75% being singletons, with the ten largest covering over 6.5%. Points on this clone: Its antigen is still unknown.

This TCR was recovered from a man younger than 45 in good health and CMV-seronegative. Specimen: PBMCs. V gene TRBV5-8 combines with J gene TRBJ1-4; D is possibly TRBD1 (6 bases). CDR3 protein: CASSFAGVVEKLFF. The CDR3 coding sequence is TGTGCCAGCAGCTTTGCAGGGGTCGTGGAAAAACTGTTTTTT.